Following are 5 T cell receptor beta chains from one sample sequenced in a study of shared clonotypes between healthy human individuals. The naive CD8 population came from CD45RO-negative cells selected for CCR7, without terminally differentiated effector memory CD45RA+ cells. TCRdb's copy holds only in-frame clones and misses some; the assay was immunoSEQ multiplex PCR. This sample has 2 million to 2.5 million clones; 90% to 95% occur once, and the top ten carry around 1.7%. Sequenced input: naive CD8+ T cells from PBMCs. Receptors were obtained from a man aged 18 to 30 in good health. Some clones in this sample may be carry-over from other donors' samples.

On this clone itself: A junction end diverges from the germline sequence, so it may reflect a read error. The V and J genes are TRBV11-2 and TRBJ1-4, with TRBD1 matching over 9 bases. Per germline, CDR1 SGHAT and CDR2 FQNNGV. This CDR3 contains 15 residues. This CDR3 is CASSLDRGVNEKLFF. The CDR3 coding sequence is TGTGCCAGCAGCCTAGACAGGGGGGTAAATGAAAAACTGTTTTTT.

The chain links TRBV18 to TRBJ2-3, with D perhaps matching TRBD2 (6 bases). This CDR3 has 15 residues. Germline V gene sequence: CDR1 KGHSH, CDR2 LQKENI. V was pared by 2 bases and J by 2 bases, with 11 bases between. This chain's CDR3 is CASSPGGAFTDTQYF. For the CDR3, the DNA is TGTGCCAGCTCACCAGGAGGGGCCTTCACAGATACGCAGTATTTT.

The V call is TRBV11-2, the J call TRBJ2-2; D not certain. The V end lost 5 bases, the J end lost 2 bases, and 18 bases lay between the germline ends. This CDR3 region has 17 residues. Germline CDR1 and CDR2: SGHAT and FQNNGV. The CDR3 sequence is CASSPGPRIGNTGELFF. The CDR3 DNA follows: TGTGCCAGCAGCCCCGGGCCAAGGATAGGCAACACCGGGGAGCTGTTTTTT.

The V gene is TRBV19, the J gene TRBJ2-3, with TRBD1 matching 7 bases. V lost 5 bases, J lost 0 bases, and 8 bases stayed unmatched. This CDR3 has 16 amino acids. Germline V lookup: CDR1 LNHDA, CDR2 SQIVND (reference sequence). CDR3 nucleotide sequence: TGTGCCAGTAGTGGGGCGACAGGGCTTAGCACAGATACGCAGTATTTT. Its protein product is CASSGATGLSTDTQYF.

V is TRBV7-2 and J is TRBJ2-5; TRBD2 agrees at 12 bases. This CDR3 spans 16 amino acids. V trimming: 5 bases; J trimming: 5 bases; junction bases outside the gene matches: 9. Germline V gene lookup returns CDR1 SGHTA and CDR2 FQGNSA. The CDR3 loop reads CASSLRLAGVPETQYF. CDR3 DNA: TGTGCCAGCAGCCTCCGACTAGCGGGAGTTCCGGAGACCCAGTACTTC. The whole variable domain, filled in from reference TRBV7-2 and TRBJ2-5, reads GAGVSQSPSNKVTEKGKDVELRCDPISGHTALYWYRQSLGQGLEFLIYFQGNSAPDKSGLPSDRFSAERTGGSVSTLTIQRTQQEDSAVYLCASSLRLAGVPETQYFGPGTRLLVL.